The rows below give T cell receptor beta chains drawn from one sample of a study of blood T cells in healthy people across ages. MiXCR, applied by TCRdb to the 5' RACE reads, yields one record per CDR3 protein. Of around 940,000 distinct CDR3 sequences in the sample, roughly 51% were seen once. The sample was blood. The receptors were gathered from a woman between 55 and 75 years old in good health. Each CDR3 is given with its conserved first and last residue. D genes are given only for firm matches. Clone size, where shown, is once, few, many, or a class for clones that have expanded.

V gene: TRBV25-1
D gene: -
clone size: -
J gene: TRBJ2-7
CDR3 protein: CASQSPVNYEQYF
CDR3 DNA: TGTGCCAGCCAATCCCCGGTGAACTACGAGCAGTACTTC

V gene: TRBV7-2
D gene: TRBD1
clone size: few
J gene: TRBJ2-1
CDR3 protein: CASSLTSGQGRSEQFF
CDR3 DNA: TGTGCCAGCAGCTTAACTTCGGGACAGGGGCGCAGTGAGCAGTTCTTC

V gene: TRBV30
D gene: -
clone size: -
J gene: TRBJ2-5
CDR3 protein: CAWSKTQQETQYF
CDR3 DNA: TGTGCCTGGAGCAAGACTCAACAAGAGACCCAGTACTTC

V gene: TRBV28
D gene: TRBD1
clone size: -
J gene: TRBJ1-2
CDR3 protein: CASSNLFRGRGRDGYTF
CDR3 DNA: TGTGCCAGCAGTAATCTCTTCAGGGGGCGCGGGCGAGATGGCTACACCTTC

V gene: TRBV20-1
D gene: -
clone size: -
J gene: TRBJ1-2
CDR3 protein: CSAREPGFYYGYTF
CDR3 DNA: TGCAGTGCTAGAGAACCAGGATTCTACTATGGCTACACCTTC

V gene: TRBV29-1
D gene: -
clone size: few
J gene: TRBJ2-7
CDR3 protein: CSAQTAYGQYF
CDR3 DNA: TGCAGCGCCCAGACTGCATACGGGCAGTACTTC

V gene: TRBV10-3
D gene: -
clone size: -
J gene: TRBJ2-5
CDR3 protein: CAISEATKRVVRLYF
CDR3 DNA: TGTGCCATCAGTGAGGCCACCAAGCGGGTAGTTCGGCTGTACTTC

V gene: TRBV29-1
D gene: -
clone size: -
J gene: TRBJ2-7
CDR3 protein: CSVTSDNNEQYF
CDR3 DNA: TGCAGCGTTACGTCAGATAACAATGAGCAGTACTTC

V gene: TRBV5-1
D gene: TRBD2
clone size: -
J gene: TRBJ2-2
CDR3 protein: CASSGTSGRAWNTGELFF
CDR3 DNA: TGCGCCAGCAGCGGGACTAGCGGGAGGGCCTGGAACACCGGGGAGCTGTTTTTT

V gene: TRBV7-2
D gene: -
clone size: few
J gene: TRBJ2-3
CDR3 protein: CASSPGSGDTQYF
CDR3 DNA: TGTGCCAGCAGCCCCGGGAGTGGCGATACGCAGTATTTT

V gene: TRBV25-1
D gene: -
clone size: few
J gene: TRBJ1-2
CDR3 protein: CASGGGYYGYTF
CDR3 DNA: TGTGCCAGCGGGGGAGGGTACTATGGCTACACCTTC

V gene: TRBV4-1
D gene: TRBD2
clone size: few
J gene: TRBJ2-1
CDR3 protein: CASSQSGLAGNEQFF
CDR3 DNA: TGCGCCAGCAGCCAGTCGGGACTAGCGGGGAATGAGCAGTTCTTC

V gene: TRBV2
D gene: TRBD2
clone size: few
J gene: TRBJ2-1
CDR3 protein: CANSLNLLAGGRWVGNEQFF
CDR3 DNA: TGTGCCAACTCCTTAAATCTCCTAGCGGGAGGGAGATGGGTAGGGAATGAGCAGTTCTTC

V gene: TRBV20-1
D gene: TRBD2
clone size: -
J gene: TRBJ2-5
CDR3 protein: CSARDLTKGTSAGQYF
CDR3 DNA: TGCAGTGCTAGAGACCTGACTAAGGGGACTAGCGCGGGGCAGTACTTC

V gene: TRBV5-1
D gene: -
clone size: few
J gene: TRBJ2-6
CDR3 protein: CASATAFSPISGANVLTF
CDR3 DNA: TGCGCCAGCGCTACAGCGTTTAGCCCGATCTCTGGGGCCAACGTCCTGACTTTC

V gene: TRBV7-9
D gene: -
clone size: few
J gene: TRBJ2-4
CDR3 protein: CASSRSTTGNIQYF
CDR3 DNA: TGTGCCAGCAGCCGATCGACCACGGGGAACATTCAGTACTTC

V gene: TRBV6-2/TRBV6-3
D gene: -
clone size: few
J gene: TRBJ2-3
CDR3 protein: CASSYSLSTQYF
CDR3 DNA: TGTGCCAGCAGTTATTCCCTTTCCACGCAGTATTTT

V gene: TRBV7-2
D gene: -
clone size: -
J gene: TRBJ2-7
CDR3 protein: CASSQGRTYYEQYF
CDR3 DNA: TGTGCCAGCAGCCAGGGGAGGACCTACTACGAGCAGTACTTC

V gene: TRBV7-9
D gene: TRBD2
clone size: few
J gene: TRBJ2-5
CDR3 protein: CASSPTGTRFNEQYF
CDR3 DNA: TGTGCCAGCAGCCCAACCGGGACTAGGTTCAATGAGCAGTACTTC

V gene: TRBV20-1
D gene: TRBD1
clone size: -
J gene: TRBJ2-5
CDR3 protein: CSARRDSSLETQYF
CDR3 DNA: TGCAGTGCTCGCCGGGACAGCAGTTTGGAGACCCAGTACTTC

V gene: TRBV20-1
D gene: -
clone size: -
J gene: TRBJ2-7
CDR3 protein: CSAPRRGSSYNEQYF
CDR3 DNA: TGCAGTGCTCCCCGAAGGGGCAGCTCCTACAATGAGCAGTACTTC

V gene: TRBV7-6
D gene: -
clone size: -
J gene: TRBJ1-5
CDR3 protein: CASSLQPPGAGGNQPQHF
CDR3 DNA: TGTGCCAGCAGCCTACAACCCCCGGGAGCCGGCGGCAATCAGCCCCAGCATTTT

V gene: TRBV4-3
D gene: -
clone size: -
J gene: TRBJ1-2
CDR3 protein: CASSQASYNSQGTGGYTF
CDR3 DNA: TGCGCCAGCAGCCAAGCCTCCTACAACTCCCAGGGGACGGGAGGCTACACCTTC

V gene: TRBV9
D gene: -
clone size: many
J gene: TRBJ1-2
CDR3 protein: CASSQANYGYTF
CDR3 DNA: TGTGCCAGCAGTCAAGCTAACTATGGCTACACCTTC

V gene: TRBV11-2
D gene: -
clone size: few
J gene: TRBJ1-2
CDR3 protein: CASSLIRRGTPDTWNYGYTF
CDR3 DNA: TGTGCCAGCAGCTTAATTCGGCGAGGGACACCCGACACTTGGAACTATGGCTACACCTTC

V gene: TRBV9
D gene: TRBD2
clone size: -
J gene: TRBJ2-3
CDR3 protein: CASTRGRALDTQYF
CDR3 DNA: TGTGCCAGCACCCGCGGGAGGGCTTTGGATACGCAGTATTTT

V gene: TRBV29-1
D gene: TRBD1
clone size: -
J gene: TRBJ2-1
CDR3 protein: CSVSTGARYNEQFF
CDR3 DNA: TGCAGCGTTTCTACAGGGGCACGGTACAATGAGCAGTTCTTC

V gene: TRBV7-9
D gene: TRBD1
clone size: -
J gene: TRBJ1-5
CDR3 protein: CASSSSGTGGDQPQHF
CDR3 DNA: TGTGCCAGCAGCTCTTCCGGGACAGGGGGCGATCAGCCCCAGCATTTT

V gene: TRBV7-9
D gene: -
clone size: few
J gene: TRBJ2-4
CDR3 protein: CASSLSRAKVPGVQYF
CDR3 DNA: TGTGCCAGCAGCTTATCGCGGGCTAAGGTCCCCGGGGTTCAGTACTTC

V gene: TRBV6-4
D gene: -
clone size: few
J gene: TRBJ1-2
CDR3 protein: CAAGTETFANYGYTF
CDR3 DNA: TGTGCCGCGGGCACGGAGACTTTTGCTAACTATGGCTACACCTTC

V gene: TRBV2
D gene: -
clone size: few
J gene: TRBJ1-1
CDR3 protein: CASSVAGAATEAFF
CDR3 DNA: TGTGCCAGCAGTGTTGCGGGGGCGGCCACTGAAGCTTTCTTT

V gene: TRBV3-1
D gene: -
clone size: -
J gene: TRBJ2-3
CDR3 protein: CVSSPTGTDTQYF
CDR3 DNA: TGTGTCAGCAGCCCGACGGGCACAGATACGCAGTATTTT

V gene: TRBV20-1
D gene: -
clone size: few
J gene: TRBJ2-5
CDR3 protein: CSAPGSQETQYF
CDR3 DNA: TGCAGTGCTCCGGGGAGCCAAGAGACCCAGTACTTC

V gene: TRBV29-1
D gene: -
clone size: -
J gene: TRBJ1-1
CDR3 protein: CSVTGYMNTEAFF
CDR3 DNA: TGCAGCGTCACAGGCTATATGAACACTGAAGCTTTCTTT

V gene: TRBV6-2/TRBV6-3
D gene: TRBD2
clone size: few
J gene: TRBJ2-7
CDR3 protein: CASSTRSGRSAYEQYF
CDR3 DNA: TGTGCCAGCAGTACTAGGAGCGGGAGGAGCGCCTACGAGCAGTACTTC

V gene: TRBV12-3/TRBV12-4
D gene: TRBD1
clone size: -
J gene: TRBJ2-1
CDR3 protein: CASSLRDRYNEQFF
CDR3 DNA: TGTGCCAGCAGTCTACGGGACAGATACAATGAGCAGTTCTTC

V gene: TRBV30
D gene: -
clone size: -
J gene: TRBJ2-5
CDR3 protein: CAWSKPVGHLYQETQYF
CDR3 DNA: TGTGCCTGGAGCAAACCGGTGGGACACCTGTACCAAGAGACCCAGTACTTC

V gene: TRBV5-1
D gene: TRBD2
clone size: once
J gene: TRBJ2-3
CDR3 protein: CASSLDLTGLAGGFTDTQYF
CDR3 DNA: TGCGCCAGCAGCTTGGATCTAACGGGACTAGCGGGAGGGTTCACAGATACGCAGTATTTT

V gene: TRBV18
D gene: TRBD1
clone size: few
J gene: TRBJ2-7
CDR3 protein: CASSPLDSGTGTFYEQYF
CDR3 DNA: TGTGCCAGCTCACCACTGGACTCCGGGACAGGTACCTTCTACGAGCAGTACTTC

V gene: TRBV27
D gene: -
clone size: few
J gene: TRBJ2-1
CDR3 protein: CASSLGDGNNEQFF
CDR3 DNA: TGTGCCAGCAGTTTAGGCGACGGGAACAATGAGCAGTTCTTC

V gene: TRBV28
D gene: -
clone size: -
J gene: TRBJ2-7
CDR3 protein: CASSLRHPYEQYF
CDR3 DNA: TGTGCCAGCAGTTTACGGCACCCCTACGAGCAGTACTTC

V gene: TRBV7-2
D gene: TRBD1
clone size: -
J gene: TRBJ2-7
CDR3 protein: CASSLTGGGNEQYF
CDR3 DNA: TGTGCCAGCAGCTTGACAGGGGGCGGGAATGAGCAGTACTTC

V gene: TRBV4-1
D gene: -
clone size: -
J gene: TRBJ1-4
CDR3 protein: CASSQALEKLFF
CDR3 DNA: TGCGCCAGCAGCCAAGCTCTTGAAAAACTGTTTTTT

V gene: TRBV7-9
D gene: -
clone size: -
J gene: TRBJ2-4
CDR3 protein: CASSLYTGREDIQYF
CDR3 DNA: TGTGCCAGCAGCTTATATACAGGGAGGGAGGACATTCAGTACTTC

V gene: TRBV29-1
D gene: -
clone size: -
J gene: TRBJ2-2
CDR3 protein: CSGKTTGELFF
CDR3 DNA: TGCAGCGGAAAGACCACCGGGGAGCTGTTTTTT